This TCR beta chain was sequenced during a study of beta chain features in type 1 diabetes. On the study more broadly: Patients did not differ from healthy donors in age, gender or cell yield.

Per the germline V gene, CDR1 is SNHLY and CDR2 is FYNNEI. The CDR3 runs to 20 residues. V shed 4 bases, J shed 0 bases, and the junction held 10 bases outside the gene matches. Points from the study as a whole: Moderately but significantly shorter TCRB CDR3s were found in Type 1 diabetes patients in all four CD4+ subsets.

Points on this clone: Its antigen is not known.

Expressed TCRB transcripts got sequenced, as all isolated RNA was reverse transcribed. Average reads for naive, central memory and regulatory T cell samples were several million. Clones were read by immunoSEQ multiplex PCR, and TCRdb kept only the in-frame ones, dropping some. The sample includes a few hundred thousand clones, over 14% seen only once; the top ten take less than 0.02%. The sequencing input was naive CD4+ T cells from blood. This TCR came from a man younger than 30 with type 1 diabetes. The chain employs TRBV2 and TRBJ2-3, with 16 bases fitting TRBD2. This chain's CDR3 is CASSVPGLAGGRGSTDTQYF. The CDR3 DNA reads as TGTGCCAGCAGTGTCCCGGGACTAGCGGGAGGGCGCGGGAGCACAGATACGCAGTATTTT.